This TCR beta chain was profiled in a study of PD-L1 blockade in urothelial cancer. Study overall: About 90% of the roughly 30 patients comprised males who had bladder-origin urothelial cancer. Findings and limits, study-wide: Patients who had durable benefit saw their tumor-associated blood clones expand more at 3 weeks. Survival was better when pretreatment blood TCR clonality fell below the median.

In regard to this clone: Its antigen remains unknown.

This table comes from immunoSEQ multiplex PCR, and its TCRdb copy is limited to in-frame clones, with some not included. The sample has about 36,000 clones, 84% seen once. Specified time point: peripheral blood 6 weeks after treatment start. With 4 bases clipped from V and 5 bases from J, the junction kept 2 bases outside the gene matches. The CDR3 consists of 14 residues. The germline V gene has CDR1 KGHSH and CDR2 LQKENI. This receptor was identified in a man aged 35 to 55 with urothelial cancer. The source was PBMCs, collected around atezolizumab (anti-PD-L1) treatment. This rearrangement joins TRBV18 to TRBJ1-4, with TRBD1 matching 9 bases. The CDR3 loop is CASSRGQGNEKLFF. The CDR3 region has the DNA TGTGCCAGCTCACGGGGACAGGGAAATGAAAAACTGTTTTTT.